This TCR beta chain was recovered during a study of blood T cells in healthy people across ages. Whole-study findings and limits: Across samples, TCR beta diversity tracked strongly with naive T cell percentage.

The donors, all healthy, were Caucasians living in Russia, aged about 6 to 100. Alongside a J-beta primer mix, a sample-barcoded 5' primer served in a second PCR lasting about 7 to 11 cycles. Each cDNA molecule was tagged by a template-switch adaptor that had 12 random nucleotides. TCRdb passed the 5' RACE reads through MiXCR, listing each CDR3 protein once. The sample yields a few hundred thousand distinct CDR3 sequences, around 30% seen once. This clonotype was seen more than once but under ten times. As yet, its antigen is unknown. V gave up 6 bases and J gave up 0 bases, with 18 bases separating them. Germline V gene lookup returns CDR1 SNHLY and CDR2 FYNNEI. There are 16 residues in the CDR3.

Sequencing was performed on blood. This TCR was sampled from a woman in her 70s in good health. V gene TRBV2 combines with J gene TRBJ2-7; D is perhaps TRBD1 (6 bases). In nucleotides, the CDR3 is TGTGCCAGCAGACTTTTCACGGACAGTAACTCCTACGAGCAGTACTTC. Amino acid sequence: CASRLFTDSNSYEQYF.